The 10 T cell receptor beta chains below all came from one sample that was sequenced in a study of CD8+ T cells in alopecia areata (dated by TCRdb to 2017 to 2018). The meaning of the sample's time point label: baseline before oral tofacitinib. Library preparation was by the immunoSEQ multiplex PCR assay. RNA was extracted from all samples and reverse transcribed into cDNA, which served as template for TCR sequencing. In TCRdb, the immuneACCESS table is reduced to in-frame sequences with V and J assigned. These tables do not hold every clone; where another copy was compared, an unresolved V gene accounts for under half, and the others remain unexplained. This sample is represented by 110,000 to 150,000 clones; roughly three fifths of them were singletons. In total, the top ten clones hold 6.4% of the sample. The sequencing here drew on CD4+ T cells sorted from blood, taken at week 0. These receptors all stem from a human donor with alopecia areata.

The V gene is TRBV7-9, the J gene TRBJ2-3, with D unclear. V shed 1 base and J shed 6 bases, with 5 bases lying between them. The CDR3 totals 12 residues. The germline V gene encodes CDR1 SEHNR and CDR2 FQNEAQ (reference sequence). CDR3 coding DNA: TGTGCCAGCAGCTTAGTGGGGGATACGCAGTATTTT. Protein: CASSLVGDTQYF.

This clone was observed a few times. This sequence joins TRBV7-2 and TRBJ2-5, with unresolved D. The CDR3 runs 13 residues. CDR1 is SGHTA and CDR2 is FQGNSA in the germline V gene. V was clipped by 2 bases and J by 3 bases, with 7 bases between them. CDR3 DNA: TGTGCCAGCAGCTTAAATGGGGAAGAGACCCAGTACTTC. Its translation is CASSLNGEETQYF.

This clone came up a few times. The CDR3 loop reads CASSVGSRGQETQYF. CDR3 coding DNA: TGTGCCAGCAGCGTAGGGTCGAGAGGCCAAGAGACCCAGTACTTC. The rearrangement uses TRBV9 and TRBJ2-5; D not resolved. CDR3 length: 15 amino acids. Trimming stripped 0 bases from V and 1 base from J, with 10 bases between. The germline V gene has CDR1 SGDLS and CDR2 YYNGEE.

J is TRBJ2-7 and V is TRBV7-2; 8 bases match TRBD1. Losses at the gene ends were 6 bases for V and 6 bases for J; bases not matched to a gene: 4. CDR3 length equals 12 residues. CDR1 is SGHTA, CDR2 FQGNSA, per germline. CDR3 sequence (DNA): TGTGCCAGCAGTTCCAGGGGGCTCGAGCAGTACTTC. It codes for CASSSRGLEQYF.

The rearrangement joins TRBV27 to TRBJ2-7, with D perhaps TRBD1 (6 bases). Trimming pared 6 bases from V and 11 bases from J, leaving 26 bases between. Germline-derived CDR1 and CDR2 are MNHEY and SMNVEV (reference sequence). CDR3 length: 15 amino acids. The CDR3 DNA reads TGTGCCAGCAGCCCACGACCCACAGGGCGATATGAGGAGTACTTC. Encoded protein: CASSPRPTGRYEEYF.

The CDR3 nucleotides read TGTGCCACCAGCACCGACAGGGTTCATCAGCCCCAGCATTTT. Its translation is CATSTDRVHQPQHF. This rearrangement joins TRBV15 to TRBJ1-5; 7 bases are shared with TRBD1. The CDR3 has 14 residues. V shed 4 bases, J shed 5 bases, and the junction held 5 bases outside the gene matches. Germline assignment: CDR1 LNHNV and CDR2 YYDKDF (reference sequence).

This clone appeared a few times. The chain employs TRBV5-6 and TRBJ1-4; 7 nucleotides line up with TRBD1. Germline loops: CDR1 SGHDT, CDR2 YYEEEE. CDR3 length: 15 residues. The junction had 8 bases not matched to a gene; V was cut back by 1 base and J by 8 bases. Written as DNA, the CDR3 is TGTGCCAGCAGCTTGCTTGACAGGGTCGAGGAAAAACTGTTTTTT. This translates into CASSLLDRVEEKLFF.

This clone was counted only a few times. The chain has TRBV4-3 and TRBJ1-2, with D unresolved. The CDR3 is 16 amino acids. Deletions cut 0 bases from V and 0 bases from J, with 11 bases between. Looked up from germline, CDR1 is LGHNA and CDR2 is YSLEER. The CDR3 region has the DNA TGCGCCAGCAGCCAAGAACTAAGGATTACTAACTATGGCTACACCTTC. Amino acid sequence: CASSQELRITNYGYTF.

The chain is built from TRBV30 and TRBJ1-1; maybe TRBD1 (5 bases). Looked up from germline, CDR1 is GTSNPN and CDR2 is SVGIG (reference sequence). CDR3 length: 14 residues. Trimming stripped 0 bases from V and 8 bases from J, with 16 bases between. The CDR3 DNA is TGTGCCTGGAGTGTCCGTGCGGGGGTAACGGAAGCTTTCTTT. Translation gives CAWSVRAGVTEAFF.

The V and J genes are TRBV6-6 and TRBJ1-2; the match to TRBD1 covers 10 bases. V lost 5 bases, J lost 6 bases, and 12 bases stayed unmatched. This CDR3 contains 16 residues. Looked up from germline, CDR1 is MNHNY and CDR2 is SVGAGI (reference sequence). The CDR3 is CASSPPSGTGDHGYTF. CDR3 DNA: TGTGCCAGCAGTCCCCCCTCGGGGACAGGGGATCATGGCTACACCTTC.